The 28 T cell receptor beta chains presented below share a single source sample, sequenced in a study of early T cells in non-severe SARS-CoV-2 infection. One entry per CDR3 protein results from TCRdb running MiXCR on the 5' RACE reads. In the table there are approximately 100,000 distinct CDR3 sequences, approximately 11% of which are singletons. Sequenced input: whole blood. The receptors were gathered from an adult who was a healthcare worker with PCR-confirmed SARS-CoV-2 infection or an uninfected control (not recorded which).

This clonotype occurred a few times. V usage is TRBV7-6 and J usage is TRBJ2-3, with D perhaps TRBD1 or TRBD2 (5 bases each). Germline-derived CDR1 and CDR2 are SGHVS and FNYEAQ. The CDR3 extends over 15 amino acids. Trimming cost V 4 bases and J 3 bases, with 14 bases left between them. CDR3 sequence (DNA): TGTGCCAGCAGCTCCCATTTCGGGGCGACAGATACGCAGTATTTT. It specifies CASSSHFGATDTQYF.

Only a few counts were recorded for this clonotype. The J gene is TRBJ1-1, the V gene TRBV7-8; D perhaps matches TRBD1 (5 bases). The CDR3 is made up of 14 amino acids. CDR1 SGHVS and CDR2 FQNEAQ come from the germline V gene. V was cut by 7 bases and J by 1 base, with 13 bases left in between. In DNA form, the CDR3 reads TGTGCCAGCACCCACCCAGGGAGGAACACTGAAGCTTTCTTT. Translation gives CASTHPGRNTEAFF.

In this sample, this clonotype turned up many times. The rearrangement links TRBV30 to TRBJ1-5; 7 positions agree with TRBD1. The V gene end was trimmed by 3 bases and the J gene end by 3 bases; junction bases not matched to a gene: 8. This CDR3 has 15 residues. Germline values: CDR1 GTSNPN, CDR2 SVGIG (reference sequence). DNA for the CDR3: TGTGCCTGGAGCAGACAGGGACTTCCCAATCAGCCCCAGCATTTT. It encodes CAWSRQGLPNQPQHF.

The sample holds a few counts of this clonotype. This rearrangement joins TRBV14 to TRBJ2-7; D remains unclear. The V gene's germline CDR1 is SGHDN and CDR2 FVKESK. The CDR3 length is 15 residues. Trimming removed 1 base from V and 0 bases from J, with 10 bases in between. The CDR3 bases are TGTGCCAGCAGCCAAGGCACCCACTCCTCCTACGAGCAGTACTTC. This translates into CASSQGTHSSYEQYF.

This clonotype was recorded at least ten times. The chain carries TRBV20-1 and TRBJ1-6; TRBD1 agrees at 7 bases. The germline gives CDR1 DFQATT, CDR2 SNEGSKA (reference sequence). The CDR3 has 14 amino acids. V was clipped by 0 bases and J by 7 bases; unmatched bases: 3. The CDR3 sequence: CSARELTGNSPLHF. For the CDR3, the DNA is TGCAGTGCTAGAGAGTTGACAGGGAATTCACCCCTCCACTTT.

Ten or more counts support this clonotype. The V call is TRBV10-2, the J call TRBJ1-2; the D is unclear. V lost 2 bases, J lost 1 base, and 5 bases lay in between. Looked up from germline, CDR1 is WSHSY and CDR2 is SAAADI. The CDR3 loop spans 13 amino acids. The CDR3 sequence is CASSEPDNYGYTF. The CDR3, as DNA: TGCGCCAGCAGTGAGCCCGATAACTATGGCTACACCTTC.

The table lists this clonotype with a few counts. V is TRBV5-1 and J is TRBJ2-1; D gene uncertain. Germline V CDR1 and CDR2: SGHRS, YFSETQ. Trimming pared 4 bases from V and 0 bases from J, leaving 17 bases between. The CDR3 totals 17 residues. CDR3 DNA sequence: TGCGCCAGCAGCCCAACTGCGACCCATATCTCCTACAATGAGCAGTTCTTC. Its protein is CASSPTATHISYNEQFF.

In its sample, this clonotype was seen a few times. This chain connects TRBV5-1 to TRBJ2-3, with D perhaps assigned TRBD1 or TRBD2 (5 bases each). Germline V lookup: CDR1 SGHRS, CDR2 YFSETQ. Trimming stripped 4 bases from V and 2 bases from J, with 11 bases between. This CDR3 comprises 14 residues. The CDR3 nucleotides read TGCGCCAGCAGCACTGGGACCAACACAGATACGCAGTATTTT. Its translation is CASSTGTNTDTQYF.

This clonotype was counted a few times. The V call is TRBV7-3, the J call TRBJ2-7; 8 nucleotides agree with TRBD1. With V trimmed by 5 bases and J by 3 bases, 3 bases remained unmatched. Germline V gives CDR1 SGHTA, CDR2 FQGTGA. The CDR3 has 13 residues. The CDR3 DNA follows: TGTGCCAGCAGCCGAGGGACAGGCTACGAGCAGTACTTC. This sequence encodes CASSRGTGYEQYF.

The chain has TRBV4-1 and TRBJ1-3; D is possibly TRBD1 (5 bases). The CDR3 is 16 residues long. The germline CDR1 and CDR2 sequences are MGHRA and YSYEKL. Trimming removed 1 base at V and 3 bases at J, with 13 bases between. CDR3 loop: CASSQGGREGGNTIYF. CDR3 DNA: TGCGCCAGCAGCCAAGGAGGCAGGGAGGGTGGAAACACCATATATTTT.

This clonotype was found a few times. This chain joins TRBV29-1 and TRBJ1-5; D not resolved. The V end lost 3 bases, the J end lost 3 bases, and 6 bases lay between the germline ends. CDR3 length: 12 amino acids. CDR1 and CDR2 from the germline V gene are SQVTM and ANQGSEA. CDR3 in amino acids: CSVDRFNQPQHF. Here the CDR3 DNA reads TGCAGCGTTGACAGGTTCAATCAGCCCCAGCATTTT.

This chain joins TRBV11-2 and TRBJ2-7; 7 bases match TRBD2. The germline V gene has CDR1 SGHAT and CDR2 FQNNGV. V shed 5 bases and J 0 bases; nucleotides not matched to a gene: 7. The CDR3 is 15 amino acids. The CDR3 protein is CASSEGLVPSYEQYF. Written as DNA, the CDR3 is TGTGCCAGCAGCGAAGGACTAGTTCCCTCCTACGAGCAGTACTTC.

This clonotype was found many times. CDR3 residues: CASSRSAGSSAREQYF. DNA of the CDR3: TGTGCCAGCAGCCGCTCCGCAGGATCCTCCGCCCGCGAGCAGTACTTC. This chain links TRBV5-4 with TRBJ2-7, with unresolved D. The V gene's germline CDR1 is SGHNT and CDR2 YYREEE (reference sequence). Deletions cut 4 bases from V and 6 bases from J, with 23 bases between. The CDR3 sequence is 16 residues long.

This clonotype was recorded at least ten times. The V gene is TRBV11-2, the J gene TRBJ2-1; D gene unclear. Germline V gives CDR1 SGHAT, CDR2 FQNNGV. The V end was cut by 4 bases, the J end by 8 bases, with 6 bases between. CDR3 length: 11 amino acids. The CDR3 DNA sequence: TGTGCCAGCAGCTCCACGGATGAGCAGTTCTTC. Translated, it gives CASSSTDEQFF.

This clonotype was seen a few times. The chain is built from TRBV20-1 and TRBJ2-5; tentatively, D is TRBD2 (5 bases). The CDR3 sequence is 15 residues long. Deletions cut 0 bases from V and 2 bases from J, with 13 bases between. The germline V gene encodes CDR1 DFQATT and CDR2 SNEGSKA (reference sequence). The CDR3 spells CSARDSQRRQETQYF. In DNA, the CDR3 is TGCAGTGCTAGAGATTCACAGAGGAGGCAAGAGACCCAGTACTTC.

Many counts were recorded for this clonotype. V is TRBV12-3 or TRBV12-4 and J is TRBJ1-2; D gene unclear. The CDR3 spans 11 residues. V shed 3 bases and J shed 4 bases, with 3 bases lying between them. CDR3 protein: CASSLGYGYTF. Written as DNA, the CDR3 is TGTGCCAGCAGTTTGGGCTATGGCTACACCTTC.

The V gene is TRBV7-9, the J gene TRBJ2-1; D is perhaps TRBD2 (6 bases). The CDR3 consists of 15 residues. Trimming took 1 base from V and 3 from J, leaving 10 bases between them. Germline V gene data show CDR1 as SEHNR and CDR2 as FQNEAQ (reference sequence). CDR3 nucleotide sequence: TGTGCCAGCAGCTTAGGGGACTCTTTCTACAATGAGCAGTTCTTC. Its translation: CASSLGDSFYNEQFF.

The rearrangement joins TRBV5-1 to TRBJ2-3, with D perhaps TRBD1 or TRBD2 (6 bases each). The CDR3 is made up of 18 amino acids. Germline assignment: CDR1 SGHRS and CDR2 YFSETQ. Trimming took off 3 bases at V and 1 base at J, with 21 bases between the two ends. The CDR3 here is CASSSIRGATHGTDTQYF. The CDR3 DNA sequence: TGCGCCAGCAGCTCCATTAGGGGGGCGACGCACGGCACAGATACGCAGTATTTT.

This clonotype was detected only a few times. V is TRBV11-2 and J is TRBJ2-1; either TRBD1 or TRBD2 may fit D (5 bases each). CDR1 and CDR2 (germline): SGHAT, FQNNGV. There are 17 residues in the CDR3. V dropped 1 base and J dropped 0 bases, with 13 bases sitting between them. The CDR3 bases are TGTGCCAGCAGCTTAGGTGGGGCAGGGAGCTCCTACAATGAGCAGTTCTTC. It specifies CASSLGGAGSSYNEQFF.

This chain uses TRBV27 with TRBJ1-1, with D perhaps matching TRBD1 (6 bases). The CDR3 sequence is 13 residues long. Trimming left V 0 bases short and J 11 bases short, with 13 bases between. Germline V gene lookup returns CDR1 MNHEY and CDR2 SMNVEV (reference sequence). The DNA of the CDR3 is TGTGCCAGCAGTTTATCAGGTCGGGACATCGCTTTCTTT. It yields the protein CASSLSGRDIAFF.

This clonotype has more than one count but fewer than ten. V is TRBV7-3 and J is TRBJ2-2, with unresolved D. This CDR3 has 18 residues. CDR1 is SGHTA and CDR2 is FQGTGA in the germline V gene. Trimming pared 4 bases from V and 0 bases from J, leaving 18 bases between. This CDR3 reads CASSSMTSRIANTGELFF. In DNA form, the CDR3 reads TGTGCCAGCAGCTCGATGACGTCAAGGATAGCGAACACCGGGGAGCTGTTTTTT.

The sample holds many counts of this clonotype. V and J are TRBV7-3 and TRBJ2-1, with 11 bases identical to TRBD2. Germline loops: CDR1 SGHTA, CDR2 FQGTGA. The CDR3 totals 15 residues. Trimming cost V 4 bases and J 3 bases; bases outside gene matches: 2. In DNA, the CDR3 is TGTGCCAGCAGCTCCGGGACTAGCGGCTACAATGAGCAGTTCTTC. Its translation is CASSSGTSGYNEQFF.

This clonotype was seen at least ten times. This chain joins TRBV7-9 and TRBJ2-3; TRBD2 might be the D (7 bases). The germline V gene has CDR1 SEHNR and CDR2 FQNEAQ (reference sequence). The CDR3 is made up of 15 amino acids. V lost 5 bases, J lost 2 bases, and 14 bases lay in between. CDR3 DNA sequence: TGTGCCAGCAGCCAAGAGGGGGGGCCCACAGATACGCAGTATTTT. Amino acid sequence: CASSQEGGPTDTQYF. The complete variable domain, with remaining parts taken from reference TRBV7-9 and TRBJ2-3, reads DTGVSQNPRHKITKRGQNVTFRCDPISEHNRLYWYRQTLGQGPEFLTYFQNEAQLEKSRLLSDRFSAERPKGSFSTLEIQRTEQGDSAMYLCASSQEGGPTDTQYFGPGTRLTVL.

The rearrangement links TRBV2 to TRBJ2-5, with D tentatively TRBD1 (6 bases). CDR1 is SNHLY, CDR2 FYNNEI, per germline. The CDR3 is 13 residues long. V lost 5 bases, J lost 8 bases, and 15 bases lay in between. The CDR3 is CASSTDSSKTQYF. CDR3 nucleotide sequence: TGTGCCAGCAGTACGGACAGCTCCAAAACCCAGTACTTC.

This clonotype was found many times. The chain joins TRBV30 to TRBJ2-7; 10 bases are a match to TRBD1. Trimming removed 8 bases from V and 1 base from J; junction bases left unmatched: 8. The CDR3 extends over 14 amino acids. From germline, CDR1 is GTSNPN and CDR2 SVGIG (reference sequence). CDR3 loop: CAGDRGLLSYEQYF. The CDR3 DNA reads TGTGCCGGAGACAGGGGGCTATTATCCTACGAGCAGTACTTC.

The gene calls are TRBV6-6 and TRBJ2-7; no reliable D call. Germline lookup yields CDR1 MNHNY and CDR2 SVGAGI (reference sequence). Deletions cut 5 bases from V and 3 bases from J, with 20 bases between. The CDR3 is 16 residues long. The CDR3, as DNA: TGTGCCAGCAGTCCTGTGAGATCGGGCTCCATCTACGAGCAGTACTTC. This gives the protein CASSPVRSGSIYEQYF.

The chain carries TRBV5-1 and TRBJ1-1, with unresolved D. The germline gives CDR1 SGHRS, CDR2 YFSETQ. The CDR3 runs 16 residues. V lost 1 base, J lost 1 base, and 14 bases lay in between. Here the CDR3 DNA reads TGCGCCAGCAGCTTGTGGGTAGGTCCCGGGAACACTGAAGCTTTCTTT. It translates to CASSLWVGPGNTEAFF.

This clonotype was observed a handful of times. CDR3 region: CSAAHSNQPQHF. The CDR3 DNA is TGCAGTGCTGCCCATAGCAATCAGCCCCAGCATTTT. V usage is TRBV20-1 and J usage is TRBJ1-5; D not certain. The CDR3 is 12 residues long. Per the germline V gene, CDR1 is DFQATT and CDR2 is SNEGSKA (reference sequence). V dropped 5 bases and J dropped 0 bases, with 5 bases sitting between them.